The sample holds a few counts of the clone carrying this TCR beta chain. Its antigen is unknown. The sample belongs to a study of T cell repertoires in cytomegalovirus infection. On the study more broadly: Public TCR beta signatures indicated both CMV infection and matching HLA type.

Via MiXCR, TCRdb re-called the reads, giving one row per CDR3 protein. This table has 110,000 to 150,000 distinct CDR3 sequences, 5.5% to 7% appearing once. Study-wide results and caveats: HLA-C-restricted CMV clonotypes gave the most frequent clonotype in two of eight donors.

CDR3 size: 14 residues. With V trimmed by 6 bases and J by 4 bases, 7 bases remained unmatched. CDR1 is DFQATT, CDR2 SNEGSKA, per germline (reference sequence). The sequence was obtained from a human donor in good health (CMV status not recorded). Some clones in this sample may be carry-over from other donors' samples. Source material: PBMCs. This chain uses TRBV20-1 with TRBJ2-4; 9 positions match TRBD2. The CDR3 sequence: CSARGGAGKNIQYF. CDR3 DNA: TGCAGTGCGCGCGGGGGGGCGGGGAAAAACATTCAGTACTTC.